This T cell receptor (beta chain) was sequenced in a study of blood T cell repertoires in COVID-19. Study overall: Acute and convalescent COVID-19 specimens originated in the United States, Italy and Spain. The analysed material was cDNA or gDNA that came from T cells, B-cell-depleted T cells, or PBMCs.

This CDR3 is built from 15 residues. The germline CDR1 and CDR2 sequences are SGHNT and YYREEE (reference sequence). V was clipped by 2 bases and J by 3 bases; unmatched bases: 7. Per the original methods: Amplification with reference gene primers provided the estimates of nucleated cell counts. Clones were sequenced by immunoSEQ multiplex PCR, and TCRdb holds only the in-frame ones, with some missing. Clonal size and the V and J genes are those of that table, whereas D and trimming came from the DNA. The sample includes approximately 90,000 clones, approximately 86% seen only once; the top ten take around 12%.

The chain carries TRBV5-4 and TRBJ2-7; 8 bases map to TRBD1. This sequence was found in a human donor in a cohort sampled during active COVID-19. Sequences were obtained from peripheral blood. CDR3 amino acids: CASSLPGTGFYEQYF. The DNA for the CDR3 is TGTGCCAGCAGCTTACCCGGGACAGGTTTCTACGAGCAGTACTTC.